This T cell receptor beta chain was captured in a study of T-cell memory formation after mild COVID-19. Findings and caveats of the study: A subset of responding clones appeared in pre-infection memory, suggesting cross-reactive memory joined.

The CDR3 totals 17 residues. V shed 2 bases and J shed 0 bases, with 15 bases lying between them. Per germline, CDR1 SGHTS and CDR2 YDEGEE. Each CDR3 protein gets one entry after TCRdb re-called the 5' RACE reads with MiXCR. The table includes about 400,000 distinct CDR3 sequences, roughly 24% detected once. This clonotype was observed once. Antigen specificity is unknown. The rearrangement uses TRBV5-8 and TRBJ2-1, with D possibly being TRBD1 or TRBD2 (5 bases each). The TCR comes from an adult woman who had mild COVID-19 (a few samples of this study predate the infection). Cell type and time point are not known. The sequencing sample was made of PBMCs or a T cell subset sorted from them (not recorded which). CDR3 sequence reads: CASSFLLGTSSYNEQFF. The CDR3 DNA reads as TGTGCCAGCAGCTTTCTATTGGGGACGAGCTCCTACAATGAGCAGTTCTTC.